These T cell receptor beta chains were read from a single sample in a study of T cell clonotyping in hematopoietic cell transplantation. Sequencing used immunoSEQ multiplex PCR; TCRdb keeps in-frame clones, though not all of them. The table shows roughly 40,000 clones, with about 95% occurring only once. The sequencing sample was made of peripheral blood mononuclear cells. These receptors came from a man under 40 in good health. Some clones in this sample may be carry-over from other donors' samples. Both conserved end residues are part of each CDR3. Fields, in order: J gene, V gene, D gene, clone size, CDR3 DNA, CDR3 protein. The D gene is left open where the match is weak. Clone size, where shown, is once, few, many, or a class for clones that have expanded.

>TRBJ2-3|TRBV29-1|-|-
TGCAGCGTTCCCACGGACGGAGCCACAGATACGCAGTATTTT
CSVPTDGATDTQYF
>TRBJ2-7|TRBV10-3|TRBD1|-
TGTGCCATCAGACGACAGGGGGCCTACGAGCAGTACTTC
CAIRRQGAYEQYF
>TRBJ2-7|TRBV28|-|-
TGTGCCAGCAGTAGTAAGGGCTACGAGCAGTACTTC
CASSSKGYEQYF
>TRBJ1-4|TRBV7-8|-|-
TGTGCCAGCAGCTCGTACAGGGATGGGGAAAAACTGTTTTTT
CASSSYRDGEKLFF
>TRBJ1-6|TRBV7-8|-|once
TGTGCCAGCAGCTTAGATAGTGTCATACCCCTCCACTTT
CASSLDSVIPLHF
>TRBJ2-7|TRBV11-3|TRBD1|-
TGTGCCAGCAGCCTAGGAGGGACAGGGAAACACGAGCAGTACTTC
CASSLGGTGKHEQYF
>TRBJ1-1|TRBV11-3|-|once
TGTGCCAGCAGCCTCGACGGAACTGAAGCTTTCTTT
CASSLDGTEAFF
>TRBJ2-7|TRBV9|TRBD1|-
TGTGCCAGCAGCGTAGCCCCCCGGACAGGGGGGGAGGAGCAGTACTTC
CASSVAPRTGGEEQYF
>TRBJ1-2|TRBV7-2|TRBD1|-
TGTGCCAGCAGCGAAGGGGGGACAGCAGACTATGGCTACACCTTC
CASSEGGTADYGYTF
>TRBJ2-7|TRBV5-6|-|-
TGTGCCAGCAGCCCAGAGCTCCGGATCTACGAGCAGTACTTC
CASSPELRIYEQYF
>TRBJ2-3|TRBV9|TRBD2|-
TGTGCCAGCAGCGTAGATGGCGGGGGGCCAGAAGGGACGCAGTATTTT
CASSVDGGGPEGTQYF
>TRBJ1-5|TRBV5-1|-|-
TGCGCCAGCAGCTTGGGCGACAGCTACAATCAGCCCCAGCATTTT
CASSLGDSYNQPQHF
>TRBJ1-4|TRBV14|-|-
TGTGCCAGCAGCCAGGCCTCTAATGAAAAACTGTTTTTT
CASSQASNEKLFF
>TRBJ1-1|TRBV27|TRBD1|-
TGTGCCAGCAGTCTCTACAGGGGGCGAGAAGCTTTCTTT
CASSLYRGREAFF
>TRBJ1-1|TRBV7-9|-|-
TGTGCCAGCAGCTCGGGAGGCCAACGGGCTGAAGCTTTCTTT
CASSSGGQRAEAFF
>TRBJ2-1|TRBV9|-|-
TGTGCCAGCAGCGTAGAATGGGGGTTGGGCAATGAGCAGTTCTTC
CASSVEWGLGNEQFF
>TRBJ1-5|TRBV10-3|-|once
TGTGCCATCAGTGTCGCCCCGGGCAATCAGCCCCAGCATTTT
CAISVAPGNQPQHF
>TRBJ2-1|TRBV19|-|-
TGTGCCAGTAGTTTTAGCGGTCCTAGTGAGCAGTTCTTC
CASSFSGPSEQFF